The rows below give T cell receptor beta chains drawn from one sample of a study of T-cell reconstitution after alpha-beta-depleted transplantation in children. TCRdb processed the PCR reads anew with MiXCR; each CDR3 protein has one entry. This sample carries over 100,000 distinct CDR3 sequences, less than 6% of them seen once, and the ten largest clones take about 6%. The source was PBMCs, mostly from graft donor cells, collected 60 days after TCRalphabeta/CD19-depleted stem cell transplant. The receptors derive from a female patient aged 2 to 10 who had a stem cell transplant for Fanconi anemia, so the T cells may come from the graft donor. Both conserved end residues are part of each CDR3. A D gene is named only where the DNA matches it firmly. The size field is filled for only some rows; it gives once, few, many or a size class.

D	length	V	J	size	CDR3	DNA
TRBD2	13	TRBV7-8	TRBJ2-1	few	CASSTTSHNEQFF	TGTGCCAGCAGCACGACTAGCCACAATGAGCAGTTCTTC
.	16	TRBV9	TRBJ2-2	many	CASSVAPRGGSGELFF	TGTGCCAGCAGCGTAGCTCCCCGGGGTGGCTCCGGGGAGCTGTTTTTT
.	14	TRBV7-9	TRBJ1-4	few	CASSLKRGGEKLFF	TGTGCCAGCAGCTTGAAGCGGGGGGGTGAAAAACTGTTTTTT
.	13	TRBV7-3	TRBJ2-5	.	CASSLIQQETQYF	TGTGCCAGCAGCTTAATACAGCAAGAGACCCAGTACTTC
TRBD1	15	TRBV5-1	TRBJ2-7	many	CASSLVGGVSYEQYF	TGCGCCAGCAGCTTGGTAGGGGGCGTATCCTACGAGCAGTACTTC
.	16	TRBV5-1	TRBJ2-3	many	CASSLVPGALTDTQYF	TGCGCCAGCAGCTTGGTTCCAGGGGCGCTCACAGATACGCAGTATTTT
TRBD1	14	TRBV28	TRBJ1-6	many	CAGGDRAPNSPLHF	TGTGCCGGGGGGGACAGGGCACCTAATTCACCCCTCCACTTT
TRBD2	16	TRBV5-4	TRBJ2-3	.	CASSKGLAFGGDTQYF	TGTGCCAGCAGCAAGGGACTAGCGTTCGGAGGAGATACGCAGTATTTT
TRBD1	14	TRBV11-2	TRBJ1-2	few	CASSRQGPNYGYTF	TGTGCCAGCAGCCGACAGGGTCCCAACTATGGCTACACCTTC
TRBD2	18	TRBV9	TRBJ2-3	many	CASSVAARVAGWTDTQYF	TGTGCCAGCAGCGTAGCTGCCAGGGTAGCGGGATGGACAGATACGCAGTATTTT
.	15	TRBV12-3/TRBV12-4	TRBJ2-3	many	CASSFAGISTDTQYF	TGTGCCAGCAGTTTCGCGGGGATCAGCACAGATACGCAGTATTTT
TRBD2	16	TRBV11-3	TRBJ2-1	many	CASSSSGVSSYNEQFF	TGTGCCAGCAGCTCTAGCGGGGTTAGCTCCTACAATGAGCAGTTCTTC
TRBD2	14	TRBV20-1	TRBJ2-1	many	CSAKGTSLSNEQFF	TGCAGTGCTAAAGGGACTAGCCTGTCGAATGAGCAGTTCTTC
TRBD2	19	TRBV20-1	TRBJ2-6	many	CSARPRLAGGPSGANVLTF	TGCAGTGCTAGACCCCGACTAGCGGGGGGACCGTCTGGGGCCAACGTCCTGACTTTC
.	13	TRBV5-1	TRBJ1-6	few	CASSVDPFAALHF	TGCGCCAGCAGCGTTGATCCATTTGCGGCCCTCCACTTT
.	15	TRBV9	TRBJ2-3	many	CASSVAVTSTDTQYF	TGTGCCAGCAGCGTAGCCGTGACCAGCACAGATACGCAGTATTTT
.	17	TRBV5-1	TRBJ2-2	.	CASSLNVQASGTGELFF	TGCGCCAGCAGCTTGAATGTACAGGCATCGGGCACCGGGGAGCTGTTTTTT
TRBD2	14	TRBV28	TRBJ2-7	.	CASSLRTRAYEQYF	TGTGCCAGCAGTTTAAGGACTAGAGCCTACGAGCAGTACTTC
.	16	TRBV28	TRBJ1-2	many	CASRFRGQLSNYGYTF	TGTGCCAGCAGGTTTAGAGGACAGCTTTCTAACTATGGCTACACCTTC
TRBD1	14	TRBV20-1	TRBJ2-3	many	CSARGDRDLDTQYF	TGCAGTGCTAGAGGGGACAGGGATCTGGATACGCAGTATTTT
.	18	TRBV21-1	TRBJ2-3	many	CASSKRRGNVVYTDTQYF	TGTGCCAGCAGCAAGAGGAGGGGGAATGTTGTATACACAGATACGCAGTATTTT
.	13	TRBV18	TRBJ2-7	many	CASSPMPGYEQYF	TGTGCCAGCTCACCGATGCCTGGGTACGAGCAGTACTTC
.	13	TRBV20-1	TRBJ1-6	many	CSASTDYNSPLHF	TGCAGTGCTAGTACCGATTATAATTCACCCCTCCACTTT
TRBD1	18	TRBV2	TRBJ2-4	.	CASSLPPGQKLAKNIQYF	TGTGCCAGCAGTCTACCCCCGGGACAGAAACTAGCCAAAAACATTCAGTACTTC
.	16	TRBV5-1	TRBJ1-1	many	CASSATERLPNTEAFF	TGCGCCAGCAGCGCTACCGAGCGTCTCCCGAACACTGAAGCTTTCTTT
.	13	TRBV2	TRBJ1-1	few	CASNVSPDTEAFF	TGTGCCAGCAATGTGAGCCCGGACACTGAAGCTTTCTTT
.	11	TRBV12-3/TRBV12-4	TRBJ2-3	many	CASSYSDTQYF	TGTGCCAGCAGTTATTCAGATACGCAGTATTTT
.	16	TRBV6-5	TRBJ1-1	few	CASSYSGEVLNTEAFF	TGTGCCAGCAGTTACTCGGGGGAGGTACTGAACACTGAAGCTTTCTTT
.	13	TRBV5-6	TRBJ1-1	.	CASSFDWNTEAFF	TGTGCCAGCAGCTTCGACTGGAACACTGAAGCTTTCTTT
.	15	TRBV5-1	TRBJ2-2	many	CASSLPGASTGELFF	TGCGCCAGCAGCTTGCCGGGGGCGAGCACCGGGGAGCTGTTTTTT
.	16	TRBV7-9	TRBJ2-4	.	CASSSPGTTAKNIQYF	TGTGCCAGCAGCTCTCCGGGGACCACGGCCAAAAACATTCAGTACTTC
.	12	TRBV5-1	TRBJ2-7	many	CASSSADYEQYF	TGCGCCAGCAGCTCAGCAGATTACGAGCAGTACTTC
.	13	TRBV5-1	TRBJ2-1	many	CASSAERLNEQFF	TGCGCCAGCAGCGCGGAACGGCTCAATGAGCAGTTCTTC
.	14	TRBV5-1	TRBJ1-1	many	CASSLAPSNTEAFF	TGCGCCAGCAGCTTGGCCCCCTCGAACACTGAAGCTTTCTTT
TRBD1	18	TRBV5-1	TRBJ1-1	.	CASSLPPPDRGLNTEAFF	TGCGCCAGCAGCTTGCCCCCCCCTGACAGGGGGTTGAACACTGAAGCTTTCTTT
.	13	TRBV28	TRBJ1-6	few	CASSYRGNSPLHF	TGTGCCAGCAGTTATCGAGGGAATTCACCCCTCCACTTT
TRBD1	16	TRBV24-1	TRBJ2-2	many	CATSDPGTGFTGELFF	TGTGCCACCAGTGACCCCGGGACAGGGTTCACCGGGGAGCTGTTTTTT
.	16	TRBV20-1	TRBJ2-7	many	CSARDRRTAWSYEQYF	TGCAGTGCTAGAGATCGCAGGACGGCCTGGTCCTACGAGCAGTACTTC
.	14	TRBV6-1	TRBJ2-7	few	CASRNSDLFYEQYF	TGTGCCAGCAGGAACTCCGACCTCTTCTACGAGCAGTACTTC
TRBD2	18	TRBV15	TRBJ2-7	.	CATSRTLGSGGSTYEQYF	TGTGCCACCAGCAGAACCCTTGGTAGCGGGGGGTCCACCTACGAGCAGTACTTC
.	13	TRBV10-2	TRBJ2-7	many	CASLGLRATEQYF	TGCGCCAGCCTGGGACTTAGAGCTACCGAGCAGTACTTC
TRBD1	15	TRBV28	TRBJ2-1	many	CASVDRELYYNEQFF	TGTGCCAGCGTAGACAGGGAGTTATATTACAATGAGCAGTTCTTC
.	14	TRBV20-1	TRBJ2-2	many	CSAREGQDTGELFF	TGCAGTGCTAGAGAGGGACAAGACACCGGGGAGCTGTTTTTT
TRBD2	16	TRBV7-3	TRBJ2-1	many	CASSSKLAGGLGEQFF	TGTGCCAGCAGCTCAAAACTAGCGGGAGGGCTGGGTGAGCAGTTCTTC
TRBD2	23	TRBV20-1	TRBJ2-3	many	CSARAPFSKIAGAKSAFTDTQYF	TGCAGTGCTAGAGCTCCCTTTTCTAAGATAGCGGGAGCTAAGTCAGCCTTCACAGATACGCAGTATTTT
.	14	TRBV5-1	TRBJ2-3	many	CASSLWTGVDTQYF	TGCGCCAGCAGCTTGTGGACGGGGGTCGATACGCAGTATTTT
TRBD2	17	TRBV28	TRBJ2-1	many	CASSWGLAGGLYNEQFF	TGTGCCAGCAGTTGGGGTCTAGCGGGGGGCCTTTACAATGAGCAGTTCTTC
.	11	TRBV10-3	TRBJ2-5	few	CAISEGETQYF	TGTGCCATCAGTGAGGGGGAGACCCAGTACTTC